The 10 T cell receptor beta chains given below trace back to one sample, sequenced in a study of resident and recirculating memory T cells in vitiligo. Only in-frame clones appear in the TCRdb table, and some are missing; sequencing was by immunoSEQ multiplex PCR. The sample records 40,000 to 45,000 clones, nearly 95% being singletons. Sequencing was done on a sample of blood. The receptors originated from a male donor with vitiligo.

The rearrangement uses TRBV14 and TRBJ2-5, with TRBD2 as a possible D gene (5 bases). Germline V CDR1 and CDR2: SGHDN, FVKESK. Trimming took 3 bases from V and 5 from J, leaving 19 bases between them. This CDR3 has 16 amino acids. CDR3 nucleotides: TGTGCCAGCAGCCATTTTACCTTGGAGGCCCTGGAGACCCAGTACTTC. This gives the protein CASSHFTLEALETQYF.

V usage is TRBV10-2 and J usage is TRBJ2-1; D might be TRBD2 (6 bases). This CDR3 is 14 amino acids long. Germline V gene lookup returns CDR1 WSHSY and CDR2 SAAADI. Trimming pared 2 bases from V and 7 bases from J, leaving 12 bases between. The DNA of the CDR3 is TGCGCCAGCAGTGAGGCGGGGTGGGGAAATGAGCAGTTCTTC. This gives the protein CASSEAGWGNEQFF.

J is TRBJ2-7 and V is TRBV11-3, with a tentative D call TRBD1 (6 bases). The CDR3 spans 16 residues. Germline lookup yields CDR1 SGHNT and CDR2 YENEEA. The V end lost 3 bases, the J end lost 1 base, and 16 bases lay between the germline ends. The CDR3 spells CASSFVEGDGSYEQYF. The CDR3, as DNA: TGTGCCAGCAGCTTCGTTGAGGGGGACGGTTCCTACGAGCAGTACTTC.

This chain joins TRBV5-4 and TRBJ1-1, with D perhaps matching TRBD1 (5 bases). Germline values: CDR1 SGHNT, CDR2 YYREEE (reference sequence). V lost 0 bases and J 4 bases, leaving 10 bases between the germline ends. The CDR3 has 14 residues. CDR3 nucleotides: TGTGCCAGCAGCTTGGCAGGGCTGACCACTGAAGCTTTCTTT. Its protein is CASSLAGLTTEAFF. The complete variable domain, with remaining parts taken from reference TRBV5-4 and TRBJ1-1, reads ETGVTQSPTHLIKTRGQQVTLRCSSQSGHNTVSWYQQALGQGPQFIFQYYREEENGRGNFPPRFSGLQFPNYSSELNVNALELDDSALYLCASSLAGLTTEAFFGQGTRLTVV.

The rearrangement joins TRBV5-1 to TRBJ2-7; 15 bases are shared with TRBD2. The CDR3 has 15 residues. The germline V gene has CDR1 SGHRS and CDR2 YFSETQ. J gave up 4 bases and V 3 bases, and 2 bases lay outside the gene matches. The chain's CDR3 is CASSWTSGGGYEQYF. CDR3 in DNA: TGCGCCAGCAGCTGGACTAGCGGGGGGGGATACGAGCAGTACTTC.

This clone was observed a few times. This chain connects TRBV4-3 to TRBJ2-1; the D is unclear. The length of the CDR3 is 15 residues. Trimming removed 3 bases from V and 3 bases from J, with 12 bases in between. The germline CDR1 and CDR2 sequences are LGHNA and YSLEER. CDR3 region: CASSQASADYNEQFF. As DNA, the CDR3 is TGCGCCAGCAGCCAGGCTTCTGCAGACTACAATGAGCAGTTCTTC.

The rearrangement links TRBV4-1 to TRBJ1-1; a weak D match, TRBD1 (5 bases). The CDR3 contains 14 residues. CDR1 and CDR2 from the germline V gene are MGHRA and YSYEKL. V lost 2 bases to trimming and J lost 11 bases, with 18 bases between them. For the CDR3, the DNA is TGCGCCAGCAGCCAACCCCGAACAGGACCGACGGCTTTCTTT. This translates into CASSQPRTGPTAFF.

The rearrangement uses TRBV23-1 and TRBJ2-4; 7 bases agree with TRBD2. TRBV23-1 is assigned to the ORF class and has an uncertain function. The CDR3 contains 13 residues. J was trimmed by 2 bases and V by 7 bases; bases with no gene match: 2. The CDR3 here is CASKREPKNIQYF. CDR3 sequence (DNA): TGCGCCAGCAAGCGGGAACCCAAAAACATTCAGTACTTC.

The gene calls are TRBV30 and TRBJ2-1; 7 nucleotides match TRBD2. The germline V gene has CDR1 GTSNPN and CDR2 SVGIG (reference sequence). Trimming removed 2 bases from V and 5 bases from J; junction bases left unmatched: 9. This CDR3 has 15 amino acids. The CDR3 DNA reads as TGTGCCTGGAGTTCCTGGGGCGGGGGAGACAATGAGCAGTTCTTC. This codes for CAWSSWGGGDNEQFF.

The V and J genes are TRBV30 and TRBJ1-3, with a possible D match to TRBD1 (6 bases). The CDR3 is 14 residues long. Germline V gene data show CDR1 as GTSNPN and CDR2 as SVGIG (reference sequence). The V and J ends lost 1 base and 4 bases respectively, with 11 bases between them. CDR3 region: CAWSEGDSGNTIYF. The DNA for the CDR3 is TGTGCCTGGAGTGAGGGGGATTCGGGAAACACCATATATTTT.